Reported below is one T cell receptor beta chain. This sample is drawn from a study of blood T cell repertoires in COVID-19. Study background: The United States, Italy and Spain were the sources of the acute and convalescent COVID-19 samples. T cells, B-cell-depleted T cells, or PBMCs provided the cDNA or gDNA that served as material.

This CDR3 is built from 13 residues. V lost 4 bases and J 4 bases, leaving 9 bases between the germline ends. CDR1 is SGHRS, CDR2 YFSETQ, per germline. Method: immunoSEQ multiplex PCR; TCRdb's copy keeps in-frame clones and lacks some. This table holds around 320,000 clones, around 87% found once. Adults between roughly 18 and 89 years of age took part from about two dozen US areas. Participants' reported clinical history set cohort assignment. Sequencing used PBMCs or T cells enriched from blood (not recorded which). This clonotype was sampled from a woman aged 18-29 years with acute COVID-19. The chain uses TRBV5-1 and TRBJ1-3; D is undetermined. As DNA, the CDR3 is TGCGCCAGCAGCAGCAGCGCAGGAAACACCATATATTTT. Its protein product is CASSSSAGNTIYF.